This is a list of T cell receptor beta chains from one sample in a study of vaccination and CD4 T cells after COVID-19. The antigens of these receptors remain unknown. TCRdb re-called the PCR reads through MiXCR, storing one row per CDR3 protein. Of 10,000 to 15,000 distinct CDR3 sequences in the sample, 47% were seen once. Sequenced material: CD4+ T cells from blood, cultured in vitro. The origin of the receptors is a human donor who had recovered from COVID-19. CDR3s include the opening cysteine and the closing phenylalanine or tryptophan. Fields, in order: J gene, clone size, D gene, V gene, CDR3 DNA, CDR3 protein. D genes are given only for firm matches. Part of the rows lack a size; the others show once, few, many or a class for expanded clones.

>TRBJ2-7|few|NA|TRBV20-1
TGCAGTGCTAGAGTTCCAGGGTACTCCTACGAGCAGTACTTC
CSARVPGYSYEQYF
>TRBJ2-2|few|NA|TRBV7-2
TGTGCCAGCAGCCTCAATGGGGCGGCCGGGGAGCTGTTTTTT
CASSLNGAAGELFF
>TRBJ1-1|NA|NA|TRBV20-1
TGCAGTGCTAGAGTGGGGGGAATCTCGAACACTGAAGCTTTCTTT
CSARVGGISNTEAFF
>TRBJ1-2|NA|TRBD1|TRBV20-1
TGCAGTGCTAGGGAGGGACAGGAGTTCCGCTACACCTTC
CSAREGQEFRYTF
>TRBJ2-3|NA|NA|TRBV20-1
TGCAGTGCTAGAGATCCTAGACGACCGGGCACAGATACGCAGTATTTT
CSARDPRRPGTDTQYF
>TRBJ1-2|NA|NA|TRBV6-1
TGTGCCAGCAGGAGGTCGGGAGACCCTAACTATGGCTACACCTTC
CASRRSGDPNYGYTF
>TRBJ1-6|NA|TRBD1|TRBV6-1
TGTGCCAGCAGCCGACGGGACAGGGGTAATTCACCCCTCCACTTT
CASSRRDRGNSPLHF
>TRBJ1-2|NA|TRBD1|TRBV27
TGTGCCAGCAGTTTAGCAGGGGGGGGTGGCTACACCTTC
CASSLAGGGGYTF
>TRBJ1-1|NA|NA|TRBV7-9
TGTGCCAGCAGCTTTCAGGGGAACACTGAAGCTTTCTTT
CASSFQGNTEAFF
>TRBJ1-5|few|NA|TRBV20-1
TGCAGTGCCTCCCAGGTGAACGGAGTCAATCAGCCCCAGCATTTT
CSASQVNGVNQPQHF
>TRBJ1-1|NA|NA|TRBV6-5
TGTGCCAGCAGTTACTCCTCGAACACTGAAGCTTTCTTT
CASSYSSNTEAFF
>TRBJ1-1|NA|NA|TRBV2
TGTGCCAGCAGTGCCAACAGGAACACTGAAGCTTTCTTT
CASSANRNTEAFF
>TRBJ2-3|NA|NA|TRBV11-2
TGTGCCAGCGAGCCGGGCACAGATACGCAGTATTTT
CASEPGTDTQYF
>TRBJ2-2|few|TRBD1|TRBV23-1
TGCGCCAGCAGCCGGACTTGGACAGGGGTAAACACCGGGGAGCTGTTTTTT
CASSRTWTGVNTGELFF
>TRBJ2-1|NA|NA|TRBV24-1
TGTGCCACCAGTGACCCGCCCCGGAGGTTCCACAGGGTGGAGGACAATGAGCAGTTCTTC
CATSDPPRRFHRVEDNEQFF
>TRBJ1-1|NA|NA|TRBV11-2
TGTGCCAGCAGCCCCCTCGGTGACACTGAAGCTTTCTTT
CASSPLGDTEAFF
>TRBJ1-5|NA|NA|TRBV27
TGTGCCAGCAGTCCCCAGGGTCCCATCGCGGATCAGCCCCAGCATTTT
CASSPQGPIADQPQHF
>TRBJ2-3|NA|NA|TRBV19
TGTGCCAGTCGCAGTGGGAGCACAGATACGCAGTATTTT
CASRSGSTDTQYF
>TRBJ2-2|few|NA|TRBV27
TGTGCCAGCAGTTTGGGGTGGGGGGCAACGGGGTCGAACACCGGGGAGCTGTTTTTT
CASSLGWGATGSNTGELFF
>TRBJ1-1|NA|NA|TRBV9
TGTGCCAGCAGCGTAGTTCTCGGAGAGGGTGGAGACACTGAAGCTTTCTTT
CASSVVLGEGGDTEAFF
>TRBJ1-1|NA|TRBD1|TRBV28
TGTGCCAGCAGTATACCAGGGGGCGTGGGGGGTGAAGCTTTCTTT
CASSIPGGVGGEAFF
>TRBJ2-1|NA|TRBD1|TRBV24-1
TGTGCCACCAGTGATCCTGGGACAGCAAACAATGAGCAGTTCTTC
CATSDPGTANNEQFF
>TRBJ1-5|NA|TRBD1|TRBV2
TGTGCCAGCAGGGGGACAGGGAATCAGCCCCAGCATTTT
CASRGTGNQPQHF
>TRBJ1-5|NA|NA|TRBV12-1
TGTGCCAGCAGCTCGTGTAATCAGCCCCAGCATTTT
CASSSCNQPQHF
>TRBJ2-7|NA|NA|TRBV19
TGTGCCAGTAGCTGGGGCTACGAGCAGTACTTC
CASSWGYEQYF
>TRBJ1-2|few|NA|TRBV20-1
TGCAGTGCTAGAGGTGGCAGCGATTATGGCTACACCTTC
CSARGGSDYGYTF
>TRBJ2-3|NA|NA|TRBV7-2
TGTGCCAGCAGCTTAGTGGCAGCGGATCGTCTCACAGATACGCAGTATTTT
CASSLVAADRLTDTQYF
>TRBJ2-1|NA|TRBD2|TRBV27
TGTGCCAGCAGTCCCTCCCGACTAGCGGGGAGCTCCTACAATGAGCAGTTCTTC
CASSPSRLAGSSYNEQFF
>TRBJ2-4|once|NA|TRBV7-2
TGTGCCAGCAGCTTAGGGGGAAAAAACATTCAGTACTTC
CASSLGGKNIQYF
>TRBJ2-5|NA|TRBD2|TRBV20-1
TGCAGTGGGGAAACTAGCGGGGAGACCCAGTACTTC
CSGETSGETQYF
>TRBJ1-5|few|NA|TRBV4-1
TGCGCCAGCAGCCAAGACGGGGGGCTGGGCAATCAGCCCCAGCATTTT
CASSQDGGLGNQPQHF
>TRBJ1-1|few|NA|TRBV19
TGTGCCAGTACCCGTCCCGGACTGGGGAACACTGAAGCTTTCTTT
CASTRPGLGNTEAFF
>TRBJ1-5|NA|NA|TRBV7-3
TGTGCCAGCAGCGTTGACAGGCGGCAGCCCCAGCATTTT
CASSVDRRQPQHF
>TRBJ2-1|NA|NA|TRBV7-9
TGTGCCAGCAGCTCTAACAGGTACACACAGAATGAGCAGTTCTTC
CASSSNRYTQNEQFF
>TRBJ1-5|few|TRBD1|TRBV20-1
TGCAGTGCTACACGACCAGGGGGGCACGGCTTTTTTGGCAATCAGCCCCAGCATTTT
CSATRPGGHGFFGNQPQHF
>TRBJ2-7|few|NA|TRBV20-1
TGCAGTGCTAGAGATGGGCAGGGCGTAAGCTACGAGCAGTACTTC
CSARDGQGVSYEQYF
>TRBJ2-7|few|TRBD2|TRBV20-1
TGCAGTGCTACCCCGGCTAGCGGTCCCTACGAGCAGTACTTC
CSATPASGPYEQYF
>TRBJ2-7|once|TRBD1|TRBV7-2
TGTGCCAGCAGAGGATCGGGACAGGGGAAAAGCTACGAGCAGTACTTC
CASRGSGQGKSYEQYF
>TRBJ2-7|NA|NA|TRBV7-2
TGTGCCAGCAGTCATTATCTTAGCGGCTACGAGCAGTACTTC
CASSHYLSGYEQYF
>TRBJ1-1|NA|NA|TRBV6-1
TGTGCCAGCATCCGGAGGATGAACACTGAAGCTTTCTTT
CASIRRMNTEAFF
>TRBJ1-1|NA|NA|TRBV7-2
TGTGCCAGCAGTACTTATATCTGGCGTGAAGCTTTCTTT
CASSTYIWREAFF
>TRBJ1-1|few|NA|TRBV18
TGTGCCAGCTCACCATGGTCGGGGGACCCGCGATATGGGCTGAACACTGAAGCTTTCTTT
CASSPWSGDPRYGLNTEAFF
>TRBJ1-1|NA|NA|TRBV24-1
TGTGCCACCAGATCAACAGGAAACACTGAAGCTTTCTTT
CATRSTGNTEAFF